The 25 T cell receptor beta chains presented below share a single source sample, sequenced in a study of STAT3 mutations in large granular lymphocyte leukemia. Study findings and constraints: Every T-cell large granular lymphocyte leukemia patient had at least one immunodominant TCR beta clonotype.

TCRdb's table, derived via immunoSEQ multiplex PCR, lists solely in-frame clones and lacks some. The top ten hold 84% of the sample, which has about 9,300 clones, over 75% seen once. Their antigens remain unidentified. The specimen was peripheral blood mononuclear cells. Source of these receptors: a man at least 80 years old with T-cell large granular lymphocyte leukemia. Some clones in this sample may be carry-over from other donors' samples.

The CDR3 sequence is CASSPEGGYEQYF. The CDR3 DNA sequence: TGCGCCAGCAGCCCGGAGGGGGGCTACGAGCAGTACTTC. V gene TRBV5-1 combines with J gene TRBJ2-7; D may match TRBD1 or TRBD2 (6 bases each). CDR3 length: 13 residues. Trimming took off 4 bases at V and 3 bases at J, with 11 bases between the two ends. Germline loops: CDR1 SGHRS, CDR2 YFSETQ.

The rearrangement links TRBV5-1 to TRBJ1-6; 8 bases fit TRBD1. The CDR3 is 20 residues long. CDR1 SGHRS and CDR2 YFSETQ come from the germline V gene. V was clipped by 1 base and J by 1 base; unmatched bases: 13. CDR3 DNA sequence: TGCGCCAGCAGCTTGACCCCTCTGGACAGGGACGATTCCTATAATTCACCCCTCCACTTT. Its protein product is CASSLTPLDRDDSYNSPLHF.

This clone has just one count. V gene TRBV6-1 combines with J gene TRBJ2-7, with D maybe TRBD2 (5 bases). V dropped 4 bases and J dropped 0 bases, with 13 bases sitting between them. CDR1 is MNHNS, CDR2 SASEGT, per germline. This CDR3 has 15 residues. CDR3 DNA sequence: TGTGCCAGCAGTGGGGGAGTGGTCAACTCCTACGAGCAGTACTTC. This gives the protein CASSGGVVNSYEQYF.

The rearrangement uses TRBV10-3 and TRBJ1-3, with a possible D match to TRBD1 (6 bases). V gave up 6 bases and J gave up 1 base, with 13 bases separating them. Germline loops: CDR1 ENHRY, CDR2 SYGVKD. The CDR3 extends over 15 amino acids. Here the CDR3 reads CAIRGTPGSGNTIYF. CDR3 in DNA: TGTGCCATCAGGGGGACACCGGGGTCTGGAAACACCATATATTTT.

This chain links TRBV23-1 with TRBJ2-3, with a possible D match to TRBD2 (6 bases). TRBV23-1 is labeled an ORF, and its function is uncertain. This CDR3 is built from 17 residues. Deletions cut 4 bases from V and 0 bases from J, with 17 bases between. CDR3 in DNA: TGCGCCAGCAGTCTACCCCGGACGGGGACTAGCACAGATACGCAGTATTTT. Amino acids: CASSLPRTGTSTDTQYF.

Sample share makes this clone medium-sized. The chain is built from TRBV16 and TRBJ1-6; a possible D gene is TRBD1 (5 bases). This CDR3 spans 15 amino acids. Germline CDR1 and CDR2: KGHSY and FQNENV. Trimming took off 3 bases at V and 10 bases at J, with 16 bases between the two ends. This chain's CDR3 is CASSQVPPGPSPLHF. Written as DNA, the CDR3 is TGTGCCAGCAGCCAGGTTCCTCCAGGGCCCTCACCCCTCCACTTT.

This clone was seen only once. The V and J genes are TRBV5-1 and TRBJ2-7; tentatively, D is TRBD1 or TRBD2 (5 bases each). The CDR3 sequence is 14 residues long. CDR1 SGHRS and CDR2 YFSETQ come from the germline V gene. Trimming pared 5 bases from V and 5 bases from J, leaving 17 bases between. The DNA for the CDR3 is TGCGCCAGCAGACGGCCGGGACGCCTGGACGAGCAGTACTTC. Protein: CASRRPGRLDEQYF.

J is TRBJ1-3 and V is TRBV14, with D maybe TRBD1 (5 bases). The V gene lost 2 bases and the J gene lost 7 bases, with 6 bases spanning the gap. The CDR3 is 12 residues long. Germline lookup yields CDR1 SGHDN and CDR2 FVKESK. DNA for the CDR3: TGTGCCAGCAGCCAACAGGGTAACACCATATATTTT. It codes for CASSQQGNTIYF.

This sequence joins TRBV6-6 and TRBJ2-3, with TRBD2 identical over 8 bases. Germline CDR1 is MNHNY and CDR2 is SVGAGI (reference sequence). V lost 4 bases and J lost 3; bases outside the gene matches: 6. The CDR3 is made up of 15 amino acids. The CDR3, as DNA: TGTGCCAGCAGTTCGCCCGGGACTAGGACAGATACGCAGTATTTT. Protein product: CASSSPGTRTDTQYF.

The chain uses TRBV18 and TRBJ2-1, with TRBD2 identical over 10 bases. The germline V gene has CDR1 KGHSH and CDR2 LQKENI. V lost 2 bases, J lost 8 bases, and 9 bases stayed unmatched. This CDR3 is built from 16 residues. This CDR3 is CASSPAASGGAYEQFF. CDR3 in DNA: TGTGCCAGCTCACCAGCCGCCAGCGGGGGGGCCTATGAGCAGTTCTTC.

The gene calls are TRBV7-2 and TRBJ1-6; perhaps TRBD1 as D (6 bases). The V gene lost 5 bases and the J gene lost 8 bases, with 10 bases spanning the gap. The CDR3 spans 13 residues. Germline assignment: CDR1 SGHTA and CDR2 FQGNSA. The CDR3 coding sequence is TGTGCCAGCAGCCCGAACAGGGATTCACCCCTCCACTTT. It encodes CASSPNRDSPLHF.

The DNA of the CDR3 is TGTGCCAGCAGCTTGGGGGACAGGGCTACGGGGGGAGCTTTCTTT. Translating gives CASSLGDRATGGAFF. The chain employs TRBV7-9 and TRBJ1-1; TRBD1 matches 9 bases. The CDR3 loop spans 15 amino acids. V shed 3 bases and J 10 bases; nucleotides not matched to a gene: 12. Per germline, CDR1 SEHNR and CDR2 FQNEAQ (reference sequence).

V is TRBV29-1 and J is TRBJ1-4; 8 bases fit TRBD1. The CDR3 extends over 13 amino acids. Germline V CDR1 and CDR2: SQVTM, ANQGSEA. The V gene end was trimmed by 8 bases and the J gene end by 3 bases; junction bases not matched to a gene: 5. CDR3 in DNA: TGCAGCACCCTGACAGGGGCTAATGAAAAACTGTTTTTT. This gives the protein CSTLTGANEKLFF.

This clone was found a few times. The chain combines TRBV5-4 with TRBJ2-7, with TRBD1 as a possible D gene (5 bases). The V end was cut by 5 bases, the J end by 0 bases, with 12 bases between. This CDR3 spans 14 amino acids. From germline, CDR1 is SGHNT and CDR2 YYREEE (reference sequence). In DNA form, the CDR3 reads TGTGCCAGCAGTCCGGACACCTTCTCCTACGAGCAGTACTTC. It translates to CASSPDTFSYEQYF.

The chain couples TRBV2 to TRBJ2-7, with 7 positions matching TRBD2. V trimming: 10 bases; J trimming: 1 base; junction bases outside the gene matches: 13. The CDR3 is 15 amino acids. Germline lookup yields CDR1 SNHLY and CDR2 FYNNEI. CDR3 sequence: CATIPSGVRSYEQYF. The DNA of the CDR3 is TGTGCCACCATCCCAAGCGGGGTCCGATCCTACGAGCAGTACTTC.

The chain's CDR3 is CASSYVRGGDEKLFF. The CDR3 coding sequence is TGTGCCAGCAGTTACGTGAGGGGTGGGGATGAAAAACTGTTTTTT. The chain joins TRBV6-5 to TRBJ1-4; tentatively, D is TRBD1 (5 bases). V was clipped by 2 bases and J by 6 bases, with 13 bases between them. The CDR3 is 15 residues long. CDR1 and CDR2 (germline): MNHEY, SVGAGI.

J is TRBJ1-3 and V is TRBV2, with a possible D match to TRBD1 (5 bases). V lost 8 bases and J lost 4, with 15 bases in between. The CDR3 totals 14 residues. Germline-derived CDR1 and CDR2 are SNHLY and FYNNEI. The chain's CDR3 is CASGMTATGNTIYF. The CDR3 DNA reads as TGTGCCAGCGGGATGACAGCTACCGGAAACACCATATATTTT. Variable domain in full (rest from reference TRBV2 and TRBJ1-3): EPEVTQTPSHQVTQMGQEVILRCVPISNHLYFYWYRQILGQKVEFLVSFYNNEISEKSEIFDDQFSVERPDGSNFTLKIRSTKLEDSAMYFCASGMTATGNTIYFGEGSWLTVV.

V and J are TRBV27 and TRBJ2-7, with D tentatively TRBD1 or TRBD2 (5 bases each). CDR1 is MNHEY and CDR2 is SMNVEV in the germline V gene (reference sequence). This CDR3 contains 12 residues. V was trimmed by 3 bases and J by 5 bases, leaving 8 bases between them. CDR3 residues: CASSFRGHEQYF. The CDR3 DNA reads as TGTGCCAGCAGTTTTCGGGGACACGAGCAGTACTTC.

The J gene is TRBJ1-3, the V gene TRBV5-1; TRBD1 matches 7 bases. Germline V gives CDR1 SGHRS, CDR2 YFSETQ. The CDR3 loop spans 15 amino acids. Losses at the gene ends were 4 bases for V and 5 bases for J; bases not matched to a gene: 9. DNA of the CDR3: TGCGCCAGCAGCAAAAAAACAGGGGACAGAAACACCATATATTTT. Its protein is CASSKKTGDRNTIYF. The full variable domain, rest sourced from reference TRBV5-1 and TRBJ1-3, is KAGVTQTPRYLIKTRGQQVTLSCSPISGHRSVSWYQQTPGQGLQFLFEYFSETQRNKGNFPGRFSGRQFSNSRSEMNVSTLELGDSALYLCASSKKTGDRNTIYFGEGSWLTVV.

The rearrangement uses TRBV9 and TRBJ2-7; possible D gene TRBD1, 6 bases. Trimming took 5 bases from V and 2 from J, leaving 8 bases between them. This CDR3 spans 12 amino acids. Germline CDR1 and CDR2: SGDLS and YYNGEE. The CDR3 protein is CASSRDTYEQYF. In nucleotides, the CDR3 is TGTGCCAGCAGTCGGGACACCTACGAGCAGTACTTC.

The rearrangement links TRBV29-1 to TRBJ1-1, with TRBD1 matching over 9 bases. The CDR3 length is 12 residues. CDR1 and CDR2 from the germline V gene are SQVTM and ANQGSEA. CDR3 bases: TGCAGTGCGGGACAGGGCTTTACTGAAGCTTTCTTT. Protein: CSAGQGFTEAFF. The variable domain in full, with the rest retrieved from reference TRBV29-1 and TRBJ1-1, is SAVISQKPSRDICQRGTSLTIQCQVDSQVTMMFWYRQQPGQSLTLIATANQGSEATYESGFVIDKFPISRPNLTFSTLTVSNMSPEDSSIYLCSAGQGFTEAFFGQGTRLTVV.

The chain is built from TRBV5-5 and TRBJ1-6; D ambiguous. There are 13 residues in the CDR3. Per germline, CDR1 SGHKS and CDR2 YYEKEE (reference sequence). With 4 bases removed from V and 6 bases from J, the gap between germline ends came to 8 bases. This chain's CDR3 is CASSGAVNSPLHF. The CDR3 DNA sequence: TGTGCCAGCAGCGGCGCCGTTAATTCACCCCTCCACTTT.

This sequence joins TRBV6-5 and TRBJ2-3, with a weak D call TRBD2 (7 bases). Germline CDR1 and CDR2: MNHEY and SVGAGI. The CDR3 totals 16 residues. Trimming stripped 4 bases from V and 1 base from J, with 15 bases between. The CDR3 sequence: CASSSPGGLRTDTQYF. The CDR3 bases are TGTGCCAGCAGTTCCCCCGGGGGGCTGCGCACAGATACGCAGTATTTT.

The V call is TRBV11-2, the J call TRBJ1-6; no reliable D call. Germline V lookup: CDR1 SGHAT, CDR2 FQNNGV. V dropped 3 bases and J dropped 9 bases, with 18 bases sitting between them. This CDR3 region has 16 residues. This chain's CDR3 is CASSFGPSSASSPLHF. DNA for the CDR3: TGTGCCAGCAGCTTTGGACCTTCGAGTGCCTCTTCACCCCTCCACTTT.

CDR3 coding DNA: TGTGCCAGCAGCTTAGGCCTAAGGCGGGACACTGAGCAGTTCTTC. This gives the protein CASSLGLRRDTEQFF. The rearrangement joins TRBV13 to TRBJ2-1; the D call may be TRBD1 or TRBD2 (6 bases each). V was shortened by 0 bases and J by 9 bases, with 15 bases between the two germline ends. The length of the CDR3 is 15 residues. CDR1 is PRHDT, CDR2 FYEKMQ, per germline (reference sequence).